This TCR beta chain was recorded in a study of post-analysis software for immune sequencing data. Overall study: Patients with relapsing-remitting, secondary progressive and progressive-relapsing multiple sclerosis courses were all represented. Study results and caveats: A significant reduction in normalized Chao1 diversity was observed in multiple sclerosis patients versus controls. Controls showed lower frequencies than patients for a handful of TRBV segments, and TRBV5-6, TRBV5-1 and TRBV20-1 were among these.

Concerning this clonotype: Its antigen is undetermined.

This CDR3 has 13 amino acids. Germline V gives CDR1 MDHEN, CDR2 SYDVKM. Trimming removed 4 bases from V and 8 bases from J; junction bases left unmatched: 2. Carried by the TCR beta cDNA libraries were unique molecular identifiers. The source material, 1 to 10 million T cells, gave rise to 400,000 to 550,000 cDNA molecules. TCRdb used MiXCR to reprocess the PCR reads, holding one entry per CDR3 protein. Altogether about 500,000 distinct CDR3 sequences are present, under 55% being singletons, with the ten largest covering 9% to 13%. The sequenced sample was blood. This sequence joins TRBV28 and TRBJ2-1; 10 bases fit TRBD2. This TCR derives from a girl aged 5-17 years with multiple sclerosis. In DNA form, the CDR3 reads TGTGCCAGCAGTTCGCTAGCGGGAGATGAGCAGTTCTTC. The encoded protein is CASSSLAGDEQFF.